A selection of T cell receptor beta chains follows, all from one sample in a study of cytomegalovirus exposure and HLA in healthy donors. Method: immunoSEQ multiplex PCR; TCRdb's copy keeps in-frame clones and lacks some. The table has around 160,000 clones, approximately 71% seen once. What was sequenced was PBMCs. The receptors shown here come from a male donor in good health and CMV-seronegative. CDR3s include the opening cysteine and the closing phenylalanine or tryptophan. The order of the fields is D gene, clone size, J gene, V gene, CDR3 DNA, CDR3 protein. The D gene is left open where the match is weak. Size tells how often a clone was seen (once, few, many) or the class of an expanded clone, and some rows leave it out.

d_gene: NA; abundance: NA; j_gene: TRBJ1-1; v_gene: TRBV6-5; CDR3nt: TGTGCCAGCAGTTACGCCGGGGTCGGCTGGGACACTGAAGCTTTCTTT; CDR3aa: CASSYAGVGWDTEAFF
d_gene: TRBD2; abundance: few; j_gene: TRBJ2-7; v_gene: TRBV9; CDR3nt: TGTGCCAGCAGCGTAGGACTAGCGGAGACTTCCTACGAGCAGTACTTC; CDR3aa: CASSVGLAETSYEQYF
d_gene: NA; abundance: NA; j_gene: TRBJ2-6; v_gene: TRBV27; CDR3nt: TGTGCCAGCAGTTTTATAGGGCAGGGGAGTACTGGGGCCAACGTCCTGACTTTC; CDR3aa: CASSFIGQGSTGANVLTF
d_gene: NA; abundance: NA; j_gene: TRBJ1-2; v_gene: TRBV6-1; CDR3nt: TGTGCCAGCAGGAACTCCGACTCCAACTATGGCTACACCTTC; CDR3aa: CASRNSDSNYGYTF
d_gene: TRBD2; abundance: once; j_gene: TRBJ2-3; v_gene: TRBV4-1; CDR3nt: TGCGCCAGCAGCCAGTTTAGCGGGAGCACAGATACGCAGTATTTT; CDR3aa: CASSQFSGSTDTQYF
d_gene: TRBD2; abundance: NA; j_gene: TRBJ2-7; v_gene: TRBV6-5; CDR3nt: TGTGCCAGCAGTTTTGGACTAGCGGGAGGGGGGTACGAGCAGTACTTC; CDR3aa: CASSFGLAGGGYEQYF
d_gene: NA; abundance: NA; j_gene: TRBJ1-5; v_gene: TRBV4-3; CDR3nt: TGCGCCAGCAGCCAAGAATGGGCGGGGGATCAGCCCCAGCATTTT; CDR3aa: CASSQEWAGDQPQHF
d_gene: TRBD1; abundance: NA; j_gene: TRBJ1-6; v_gene: TRBV5-1; CDR3nt: TGCGCCAGCAGCTTGGGTCAGGGGGATAATTCACCCCTCCACTTT; CDR3aa: CASSLGQGDNSPLHF
d_gene: NA; abundance: NA; j_gene: TRBJ2-5; v_gene: TRBV11-2; CDR3nt: TGTGCCAGCAGCCCCGCCGCGGAGACCCAGTACTTC; CDR3aa: CASSPAAETQYF
d_gene: NA; abundance: NA; j_gene: TRBJ1-1; v_gene: TRBV5-1; CDR3nt: TGCGCCAGCAGCTTTCAGGGGACTGAAGCTTTCTTT; CDR3aa: CASSFQGTEAFF
d_gene: NA; abundance: NA; j_gene: TRBJ2-5; v_gene: TRBV13; CDR3nt: TGTGCCAGCAGCTTCAGACAGGGTGGGGGGCCGGAGACCCAGTACTTC; CDR3aa: CASSFRQGGGPETQYF
d_gene: NA; abundance: NA; j_gene: TRBJ2-5; v_gene: TRBV9; CDR3nt: TGTGCCAGCAGCGTAGCCCCAACTCAAGAGACCCAGTACTTC; CDR3aa: CASSVAPTQETQYF
d_gene: TRBD1; abundance: NA; j_gene: TRBJ1-1; v_gene: TRBV6-5; CDR3nt: TGTGCCAGCACCGACCCGGGACAGGGTGAAGCTTTCTTT; CDR3aa: CASTDPGQGEAFF
d_gene: TRBD1; abundance: NA; j_gene: TRBJ1-1; v_gene: TRBV9; CDR3nt: TGTGCCAGCAGCAGGGGGCGGGGTGAAGCTTTCTTT; CDR3aa: CASSRGRGEAFF
d_gene: NA; abundance: NA; j_gene: TRBJ2-3; v_gene: TRBV5-1; CDR3nt: TGCGCCAGCAGCTTGGGCGAACGCACAGATACGCAGTATTTT; CDR3aa: CASSLGERTDTQYF
d_gene: TRBD1; abundance: NA; j_gene: TRBJ2-2; v_gene: TRBV27; CDR3nt: TGTGCCAGCGGACAGGGGGGGGCCACCGGGGAGCTGTTTTTT; CDR3aa: CASGQGGATGELFF
d_gene: TRBD1; abundance: once; j_gene: TRBJ2-3; v_gene: TRBV19; CDR3nt: TGTGCCAGTAGTGCCCGGGACAGAGCCCGCACAGATACGCAGTATTTT; CDR3aa: CASSARDRARTDTQYF
d_gene: TRBD2; abundance: NA; j_gene: TRBJ2-3; v_gene: TRBV5-1; CDR3nt: TGCGCCAGCAGCTTGGGGAGCGGGGAAGATACGCAGTATTTT; CDR3aa: CASSLGSGEDTQYF
d_gene: NA; abundance: NA; j_gene: TRBJ2-2; v_gene: TRBV5-1; CDR3nt: TGCGCCAGCAGCTTGTCCCTAGTGAGTGTCGCCGGGGAGCTGTTTTTT; CDR3aa: CASSLSLVSVAGELFF
d_gene: TRBD2; abundance: NA; j_gene: TRBJ2-7; v_gene: TRBV6-1; CDR3nt: TGTGCCAGCAGACCCCCACTAGCGGGAAGCTACGAGCAGTACTTC; CDR3aa: CASRPPLAGSYEQYF
d_gene: NA; abundance: NA; j_gene: TRBJ1-5; v_gene: TRBV7-3; CDR3nt: TGTGCCAGCAGCTTAAGTCCGGGACTGGGGCCCCAGCATTTT; CDR3aa: CASSLSPGLGPQHF
d_gene: NA; abundance: few; j_gene: TRBJ1-4; v_gene: TRBV6-5; CDR3nt: TGTGCCAGCAGTTACTCGGGGGGGGGAGGTGAAAAACTGTTTTTT; CDR3aa: CASSYSGGGGEKLFF
d_gene: NA; abundance: NA; j_gene: TRBJ2-7; v_gene: TRBV28; CDR3nt: TGTGCCAGCAGTTTTACAGGGAGCTCCTACGAGCAGTACTTC; CDR3aa: CASSFTGSSYEQYF
d_gene: TRBD1; abundance: few; j_gene: TRBJ1-2; v_gene: TRBV14; CDR3nt: TGTGCCAGCAGCTCACAGGGGAGAATCTATGGCTACACCTTC; CDR3aa: CASSSQGRIYGYTF
d_gene: TRBD1; abundance: NA; j_gene: TRBJ2-2; v_gene: TRBV6-5; CDR3nt: TGTGCCAGCAGGAAAGACAGGGGAGGCACCGGGGAGCTGTTTTTT; CDR3aa: CASRKDRGGTGELFF
d_gene: TRBD1; abundance: NA; j_gene: TRBJ1-5; v_gene: TRBV2; CDR3nt: TGTGCCAGCAGTAGACAGGGTAATAGCAATCAGCCCCAGCATTTT; CDR3aa: CASSRQGNSNQPQHF
d_gene: NA; abundance: NA; j_gene: TRBJ2-7; v_gene: TRBV6-6; CDR3nt: TGTGCCAGCAGTGGCAAAAGTGAGCAGTACTTC; CDR3aa: CASSGKSEQYF
d_gene: NA; abundance: few; j_gene: TRBJ1-1; v_gene: TRBV9; CDR3nt: TGTGCCAGCAGCGTAGCAGGGATGAACACTGAAGCTTTCTTT; CDR3aa: CASSVAGMNTEAFF
d_gene: TRBD1; abundance: NA; j_gene: TRBJ2-7; v_gene: TRBV7-9; CDR3nt: TGTTCCAGCAGCTTGCAGGGGGTTTCCTACGAGCAGTACTTC; CDR3aa: CSSSLQGVSYEQYF
d_gene: NA; abundance: NA; j_gene: TRBJ1-1; v_gene: TRBV27; CDR3nt: TGTGCCAGCAGTATCCAGGTTTCGAACACTGAAGCTTTCTTT; CDR3aa: CASSIQVSNTEAFF
d_gene: NA; abundance: NA; j_gene: TRBJ1-2; v_gene: TRBV14; CDR3nt: TGTGCCAGCAGCCAAGATATAAGTGGAGGAGGCTACACCTTC; CDR3aa: CASSQDISGGGYTF
d_gene: TRBD2; abundance: NA; j_gene: TRBJ2-1; v_gene: TRBV27; CDR3nt: TGTGCCAGCAGTTGGACTAGCGGCCACAATGAGCAGTTCTTC; CDR3aa: CASSWTSGHNEQFF
d_gene: TRBD1; abundance: NA; j_gene: TRBJ2-1; v_gene: TRBV5-8; CDR3nt: TGTGCCAGCAGCCGAACCTACTCCGGGACAGGAGAGGGTGAGCAGTTCTTC; CDR3aa: CASSRTYSGTGEGEQFF
d_gene: TRBD1; abundance: NA; j_gene: TRBJ1-2; v_gene: TRBV5-8; CDR3nt: TGTGCCAGCAGTAGTAGACAGGGCTATTATGGCTACACCTTC; CDR3aa: CASSSRQGYYGYTF